The 27 T cell receptor beta chains reported below all come from one sample, sequenced in a study of cytomegalovirus exposure and HLA in healthy donors. PCR amplification relied on 60 Vbeta primers (plus 13 Jbeta primers). This table comes from immunoSEQ multiplex PCR, and its TCRdb copy is limited to in-frame clones, with some not included. The data contain around 130,000 clones, roughly 77% of them singletons. Input material: PBMCs. These TCRs come from a man aged 25-45 years in good health and CMV-seronegative.

The V and J genes are TRBV30 and TRBJ1-5, with TRBD1 matching 10 bases. The CDR3 extends over 15 amino acids. Per the germline V gene, CDR1 is GTSNPN and CDR2 is SVGIG (reference sequence). V trimming: 1 base; J trimming: 5 bases; junction bases outside the gene matches: 5. As DNA, the CDR3 is TGTGCCTGGAGTGGGCTAGGGACAGGGGATCAGCCCCAGCATTTT. Translated: CAWSGLGTGDQPQHF.

This rearrangement joins TRBV9 to TRBJ1-2; 7 bases agree with TRBD1. Germline V gives CDR1 SGDLS, CDR2 YYNGEE. The J segment lost 8 bases and the V segment lost 2 bases, leaving 15 bases of the junction unmatched. This CDR3 comprises 16 residues. Written as DNA, the CDR3 is TGTGCCAGCAGCGTCGGGGGACAGCCGAAAGATGGGGGCTACACCTTC. This sequence encodes CASSVGGQPKDGGYTF.

The genes are TRBV2 and TRBJ2-1; 7 bases are shared with TRBD1. The V gene's germline CDR1 is SNHLY and CDR2 FYNNEI. CDR3 length: 16 residues. The V segment lost 6 bases and the J segment 1 base; nucleotides outside the gene matches: 9. The CDR3 DNA is TGTGCCAGCAGCCCCTCTAGGGGGCGTTCCTACAATGAGCAGTTCTTC. Translation: CASSPSRGRSYNEQFF. Filled out from reference TRBV2 and TRBJ2-1, the complete variable domain reads EPEVTQTPSHQVTQMGQEVILRCVPISNHLYFYWYRQILGQKVEFLVSFYNNEISEKSEIFDDQFSVERPDGSNFTLKIRSTKLEDSAMYFCASSPSRGRSYNEQFFGPGTRLTVL.

This clone was picked up a small number of times. V gene TRBV7-2 combines with J gene TRBJ1-5; TRBD1 aligns across 7 bases. Germline CDR1 SGHTA, CDR2 FQGNSA. The CDR3 length is 17 residues. Trimming cost V 1 base and J 0 bases; bases outside gene matches: 6. Here the CDR3 reads CASSLEGGQNSNQPQHF. CDR3 DNA: TGTGCCAGCAGCTTAGAGGGGGGACAGAATAGCAATCAGCCCCAGCATTTT.

The chain is built from TRBV5-8 and TRBJ1-1; D gene uncertain. Germline values: CDR1 SGHTS, CDR2 YDEGEE. There are 19 residues in the CDR3. Trimming shortened V by 3 bases and J by 0 bases, and 24 bases separated the two germline ends. This chain's CDR3 is CASSSVEGGNRPMNTEAFF. The CDR3 bases are TGTGCCAGCAGCTCGGTTGAGGGCGGGAATCGACCGATGAACACTGAAGCTTTCTTT.

The chain recombines TRBV9 with TRBJ2-2; 13 nucleotides align to TRBD2. The V and J ends lost 3 bases and 8 bases, in that order; junction bases with no gene match: 7. Per germline, CDR1 SGDLS and CDR2 YYNGEE. The CDR3 sequence is 16 residues long. The CDR3 is CASSGGLAGVIGELFF. The CDR3, as DNA: TGTGCCAGCAGCGGAGGACTAGCGGGGGTAATAGGGGAGCTGTTTTTT.

V usage is TRBV10-2 and J usage is TRBJ1-2; a possible D gene is TRBD1 (5 bases). Germline values: CDR1 WSHSY, CDR2 SAAADI. V shed 2 bases and J shed 0 bases, with 16 bases lying between them. This CDR3 is 17 amino acids long. CDR3 loop: CASSEVAGPPTNYGYTF. The CDR3 DNA sequence: TGCGCCAGCAGTGAGGTGGCAGGGCCCCCGACTAACTATGGCTACACCTTC.

The genes are TRBV27 and TRBJ2-2; the match to TRBD1 covers 7 bases. Germline loops: CDR1 MNHEY, CDR2 SMNVEV (reference sequence). The J segment lost 2 bases and the V segment lost 4 bases, leaving 1 base of the junction unmatched. This CDR3 has 14 residues. The CDR3 sequence is CASSWTGNTGELFF. The CDR3 DNA follows: TGTGCCAGCAGTTGGACAGGAAACACCGGGGAGCTGTTTTTT.

CDR3 bases: TGCGCCAGCAGCTTGGTTGGCGGGAGCACAGATACGCAGTATTTT. Protein product: CASSLVGGSTDTQYF. The gene calls are TRBV5-1 and TRBJ2-3, with D perhaps TRBD2 (5 bases). Per germline, CDR1 SGHRS and CDR2 YFSETQ. Deletions cut 0 bases from V and 0 bases from J, with 8 bases between. CDR3 size: 15 residues.

The rearrangement uses TRBV6-6 and TRBJ2-1, with 8 bases matching TRBD2. The junction had 4 bases not matched to a gene; V was cut back by 2 bases and J by 7 bases. Germline lookup yields CDR1 MNHNY and CDR2 SVGAGI (reference sequence). This CDR3 has 14 residues. This CDR3 is CASSYTGGANEQFF. The CDR3 nucleotides are TGTGCCAGCAGTTACACCGGGGGGGCGAATGAGCAGTTCTTC.

CDR3 in amino acids: CASSPSGRAPNEQFF. Here the CDR3 DNA reads TGTGCCAGCAGTCCCAGCGGGAGGGCCCCCAATGAGCAGTTCTTC. The chain has TRBV6-6 and TRBJ2-1; 10 bases match TRBD2. Unmatched junction bases numbered 7, after V lost 5 bases and J lost 6 bases. CDR3 length: 15 amino acids. The germline CDR1 and CDR2 sequences are MNHNY and SVGAGI (reference sequence).

J is TRBJ1-2 and V is TRBV28; 7 positions agree with TRBD1. The J segment lost 6 bases and the V segment lost 6 bases, leaving 10 bases of the junction unmatched. From germline, CDR1 is MDHEN and CDR2 SYDVKM. This CDR3 has 14 residues. CDR3 DNA sequence: TGTGCCAGCAGACAATTAGGGGGCGTAAATGGCTACACCTTC. Its translation: CASRQLGGVNGYTF.

This clone was seen just once. The chain has TRBV28 and TRBJ2-7; possible D gene TRBD2, 5 bases. From germline, CDR1 is MDHEN and CDR2 SYDVKM. The ends were cut back, 5 bases at V and 4 bases at J, with 18 bases in the middle. There are 15 residues in the CDR3. CDR3 sequence reads: CASSPGFSKHYEQYF. DNA for the CDR3: TGTGCCAGCAGTCCGGGATTCTCAAAACATTACGAGCAGTACTTC.

The chain links TRBV4-3 to TRBJ1-2; possibly TRBD1 for D (6 bases). There are 15 residues in the CDR3. Germline CDR1 LGHNA, CDR2 YSLEER. V shed 4 bases and J shed 6 bases, with 18 bases lying between them. The CDR3 DNA reads as TGCGCCAGCAGCCTCCTCCCTACAGGGAGCGATGGCTACACCTTC. This codes for CASSLLPTGSDGYTF.

The CDR3 sequence is CSGKQGQETQYF. CDR3 nucleotide sequence: TGCAGCGGAAAGCAGGGCCAAGAGACCCAGTACTTC. The rearrangement joins TRBV29-1 to TRBJ2-5; perhaps TRBD1 as D (5 bases). This CDR3 spans 12 amino acids. V lost 7 bases and J 1 base, leaving 10 bases between the germline ends. Germline CDR1 is SQVTM and CDR2 is ANQGSEA.

The chain has TRBV2 and TRBJ2-4, with D possibly matching TRBD2 (7 bases). The CDR3 runs 14 residues. Germline V CDR1 and CDR2: SNHLY, FYNNEI. V was cut by 4 bases and J by 8 bases, with 15 bases left in between. In DNA form, the CDR3 reads TGTGCCAGCAGTGTGGGAGGGGGGGCTGACATTCAGTACTTC. This translates into CASSVGGGADIQYF.

The CDR3 sequence is CASQGQAGSGANVLTF. The CDR3 DNA sequence: TGTGCCAGCCAAGGACAGGCTGGCTCTGGGGCCAACGTCCTGACTTTC. This chain connects TRBV6-4 to TRBJ2-6; 7 nucleotides align to TRBD1. CDR1 is MRHNA and CDR2 is SNTAGT in the germline V gene. Germline trimming cut 8 bases from V and 0 bases from J; bases unmatched to any gene: 7. CDR3 length: 16 amino acids.

The gene calls are TRBV4-1 and TRBJ2-3; 14 nucleotides line up with TRBD2. With 2 bases clipped from V and 2 bases from J, the junction kept 18 bases outside the gene matches. The CDR3 loop spans 22 amino acids. Germline CDR1 MGHRA, CDR2 YSYEKL. The CDR3 is CASSQRPPGLAGVSVNTDTQYF. The CDR3 nucleotides are TGCGCCAGCAGCCAACGACCACCGGGACTAGCGGGAGTTTCTGTAAACACAGATACGCAGTATTTT.

This chain joins TRBV18 and TRBJ2-7, with 9 bases identical to TRBD2. The CDR3 contains 16 residues. V shed 3 bases and J 4 bases; nucleotides not matched to a gene: 10. Germline values: CDR1 KGHSH, CDR2 LQKENI. The CDR3 DNA reads TGTGCCAGCTCACCTCAAAGGGCGGGAGGGCCTTACGAGCAGTACTTC. It codes for CASSPQRAGGPYEQYF.

This chain joins TRBV29-1 and TRBJ2-6, with a tentative D call TRBD1 (6 bases). CDR1 is SQVTM, CDR2 ANQGSEA, per germline. The V end lost 4 bases, the J end lost 0 bases, and 13 bases lay between the germline ends. The CDR3 contains 16 residues. CDR3 coding DNA: TGCAGCGTTGCTGGGACAACGGGCTCTGGGGCCAACGTCCTGACTTTC. Protein product: CSVAGTTGSGANVLTF.

This chain joins TRBV10-3 and TRBJ1-2; no clear D. V lost 6 bases and J lost 4, with 6 bases in between. This CDR3 has 11 amino acids. Germline-derived CDR1 and CDR2 are ENHRY and SYGVKD. The CDR3 sequence: CAISNTYGYTF. Written as DNA, the CDR3 is TGTGCCATCAGCAACACCTATGGCTACACCTTC.

The chain couples TRBV28 to TRBJ1-3, with TRBD1 identical over 7 bases. Per the germline V gene, CDR1 is MDHEN and CDR2 is SYDVKM. The CDR3 length is 17 residues. Trimming at V came to 2 bases and at J to 0 bases, leaving 7 bases not matched to a gene. The DNA for the CDR3 is TGTGCCAGCAGTTTAATGGGCAGGGGGGTCTCTGGAAACACCATATATTTT. Translation: CASSLMGRGVSGNTIYF.

The gene calls are TRBV19 and TRBJ2-7, with 11 bases aligning to TRBD1. CDR1 and CDR2 from the germline V gene are LNHDA and SQIVND (reference sequence). V lost 8 bases and J lost 10; bases outside the gene matches: 7. The CDR3 sequence is 12 residues long. The CDR3 DNA follows: TGTGCCAGTGCCAAGGACAGGGGGCTCCAGTACTTC. It encodes CASAKDRGLQYF. The whole variable domain, remainder taken from reference TRBV19 and TRBJ2-7, is DGGITQSPKYLFRKEGQNVTLSCEQNLNHDAMYWYRQDPGQGLRLIYYSQIVNDFQKGDIAEGYSVSREKKESFPLTVTSAQKNPTAFYLCASAKDRGLQYFGPGTRLTVT.

V is TRBV19 and J is TRBJ2-7; 8 bases line up with TRBD1. V trimming: 3 bases; J trimming: 0 bases; junction bases outside the gene matches: 4. The CDR3 length is 15 residues. CDR1 and CDR2 (germline): LNHDA, SQIVND (reference sequence). The CDR3 region is CASSMAGQVSYEQYF. The CDR3 DNA follows: TGTGCCAGTAGTATGGCGGGACAGGTCTCCTACGAGCAGTACTTC.

The chain combines TRBV2 with TRBJ1-2; no reliable D call. The germline V gene has CDR1 SNHLY and CDR2 FYNNEI. Trimming took off 1 base at V and 7 bases at J, with 10 bases between the two ends. The CDR3 loop spans 13 amino acids. Here the CDR3 reads CASSEERVGGYTF. DNA for the CDR3: TGTGCCAGCAGTGAAGAGAGGGTAGGTGGCTACACCTTC. The full variable domain, rest sourced from reference TRBV2 and TRBJ1-2, is EPEVTQTPSHQVTQMGQEVILRCVPISNHLYFYWYRQILGQKVEFLVSFYNNEISEKSEIFDDQFSVERPDGSNFTLKIRSTKLEDSAMYFCASSEERVGGYTFGSGTRLTVV.

This clone occurred a few times. V and J are TRBV5-1 and TRBJ2-2; 11 bases are shared with TRBD2. From germline, CDR1 is SGHRS and CDR2 YFSETQ. The CDR3 runs 15 residues. The ends lost 4 bases at V and 5 bases at J; junction bases unmatched: 4. CDR3 amino acids: CASSRWTSGTGELFF. CDR3 DNA sequence: TGCGCCAGCAGCAGATGGACTAGCGGGACCGGGGAGCTGTTTTTT.

The chain carries TRBV13 and TRBJ2-5; 9 nucleotides align to TRBD1. The J call may be wrong; the DNA end is better matched by TRBJ2-7. The germline gives CDR1 PRHDT, CDR2 FYEKMQ (reference sequence). The CDR3 contains 16 residues. This chain's CDR3 is CASSLGPGQGDYEQYF. The CDR3 DNA is TGTGCCAGCAGCTTAGGCCCGGGACAGGGAGATTACGAGCAGTACTTC.